This T cell receptor beta chain was documented in a study of shared clonotypes between healthy human individuals. Repertoires were generated with immunoSEQ multiplex PCR, while TCRdb's copy carries only in-frame clones and drops some. The table has 2.5 million or so clones, more than 80% seen once. With respect to this clone: Other nucleotide sequences in the sample specify the same CDR3.

Trimming stripped 0 bases from V and 0 bases from J, with 8 bases between. Germline assignment: CDR1 SGDLS and CDR2 YYNGEE. The CDR3 spans 15 residues. This TCR was sampled from a man aged 18 to 35 in good health. The gene calls are TRBV9 and TRBJ2-3, with unresolved D. Sequences were obtained from naive CD4+ T cells sorted from blood. Subset given: CD45RA+ positively selected. The CDR3 DNA reads TGTGCCAGCAGCGTAGGGGCATCTAGCACAGATACGCAGTATTTT. Translating gives CASSVGASSTDTQYF.